The 8 T cell receptor beta chains below all came from one sample that was sequenced in a study of blood T cell repertoires in COVID-19. Clones were read by immunoSEQ multiplex PCR, and TCRdb kept only the in-frame ones, dropping some. The table records about 110,000 clones, around 83% of them present only once. Material: peripheral blood. These receptors were taken from a man aged 35-49 years with acute or convalescent COVID-19.

This sequence joins TRBV28 and TRBJ1-2, with D uncertain. CDR3 length equals 12 residues. In germline, CDR1 is MDHEN, CDR2 SYDVKM. Trimming took off 1 base at V and 9 bases at J, with 9 bases between the two ends. The CDR3 reads CASSLLQRSYTF. The CDR3 nucleotides read TGTGCCAGCAGTTTATTGCAGAGGAGCTACACCTTC.

The chain carries TRBV7-2 and TRBJ2-2, with D unclear. There are 12 residues in the CDR3. V dropped 4 bases and J dropped 7 bases, with 7 bases sitting between them. Per germline, CDR1 SGHTA and CDR2 FQGNSA. Here the CDR3 DNA reads TGTGCCAGCAGCTCCTCGGTCGGGGAGCTGTTTTTT. Amino acid sequence: CASSSSVGELFF.

The CDR3 is CASSQPDRVRGLYNEQFF. As DNA, the CDR3 is TGTGCCAGCAGCCAACCCGACAGGGTCCGGGGCCTTTACAATGAGCAGTTCTTC. This sequence joins TRBV3-1 (or the pseudogene TRBV3-2) and TRBJ2-1; TRBD1 matches at 7 bases. Germline V gene sequence: CDR1 LGHDT, CDR2 YNNKEL (reference sequence). This CDR3 region has 18 residues. J was trimmed by 4 bases and V by 2 bases; bases with no gene match: 14.

V gene TRBV6-2 or TRBV6-3 combines with J gene TRBJ2-1; TRBD2 aligns across 11 bases. With V trimmed by 1 base and J by 7 bases, 9 bases remained unmatched. The CDR3 contains 17 residues. Looked up from germline, CDR1 is MNHEY and CDR2 is SVGEGT. In DNA form, the CDR3 reads TGTGCCAGCAGTTACTATCAACCTAGCGGGGGGTTAAATGAGCAGTTCTTC. Amino acid sequence: CASSYYQPSGGLNEQFF.

J is TRBJ2-3 and V is TRBV7-3; unclear D gene. V was pared by 4 bases and J by 2 bases, with 13 bases between. This CDR3 is built from 15 residues. The germline V gene encodes CDR1 SGHTA and CDR2 FQGTGA. CDR3: CASSSYFSLTDTQYF. The CDR3 DNA follows: TGTGCCAGCAGCTCCTATTTTTCTCTCACAGATACGCAGTATTTT.

The table lists this clone with a few counts. V is TRBV2 and J is TRBJ1-6; D ambiguous. The V gene's germline CDR1 is SNHLY and CDR2 FYNNEI. With 3 bases removed from V and 2 bases from J, the gap between germline ends came to 8 bases. This CDR3 region has 15 residues. The CDR3 bases are TGTGCCAGCAGTGAGGGCAAGCCCTATAATTCACCCCTCCACTTT. Encoded protein: CASSEGKPYNSPLHF. Using reference TRBV2 and TRBJ1-6 for the parts outside the CDR3, the full variable domain is EPEVTQTPSHQVTQMGQEVILRCVPISNHLYFYWYRQILGQKVEFLVSFYNNEISEKSEIFDDQFSVERPDGSNFTLKIRSTKLEDSAMYFCASSEGKPYNSPLHFGNGTRLTVT.

V gene TRBV7-6 combines with J gene TRBJ1-3; 8 bases map to TRBD1. The ends lost 2 bases at V and 4 bases at J; junction bases unmatched: 4. CDR3 length: 15 amino acids. Germline CDR1 is SGHVS and CDR2 is FNYEAQ. The CDR3, as DNA: TGTGCCAGCAGCTTACAGGGGGCGATAGGAAACACCATATATTTT. Translation: CASSLQGAIGNTIYF. Looking up the rest from reference TRBV7-6 and TRBJ1-3 gives the full variable domain: GAGVSQSPRYKVTKRGQDVALRCDPISGHVSLYWYRQALGQGPEFLTYFNYEAQQDKSGLPNDRFSAERPEGSISTLTIQRTEQRDSAMYRCASSLQGAIGNTIYFGEGSWLTVV.

Turning to this clone: Other DNA sequences from this sample encode an identical CDR3 as well. The CDR3: CASSIWGGTEAFF. CDR3 DNA sequence: TGTGCCAGTAGTATATGGGGGGGGACTGAAGCTTTCTTT. V and J are TRBV19 and TRBJ1-1; weak D call: TRBD1 (5 bases). The V gene lost 2 bases and the J gene lost 5 bases, with 9 bases spanning the gap. This CDR3 has 13 amino acids. CDR1 LNHDA and CDR2 SQIVND come from the germline V gene (reference sequence).